This T cell receptor beta chain appears in the sequencing data of a study of siplizumab effects on memory and regulatory T cells. The method was immunoSEQ multiplex PCR; TCRdb's version includes in-frame clones alone and lacks a portion of them. The data hold about 100,000 clones, with roughly 94% observed a single time. Germline V CDR1 and CDR2: LNHDA, SQIVND (reference sequence). V was pared by 6 bases and J by 0 bases, with 15 bases between. The CDR3 runs 16 residues. Details on this clone: Its antigen is not identified.

General study points: Apparently key alloresponse contributors, naive T cells also seemed more diverse than memory cells. Treg origin accounted for an average of around 69% of mappable alloreactive CD4+ clones with siplizumab and less than 30% in controls. Sequences below about 10^-5 frequency were poorly captured, limiting mapping of alloreactive clones.

This receptor was identified in a human donor in good health. The specimen was Tregs sorted from blood. The rearrangement uses TRBV19 and TRBJ2-1; D gene unclear. This chain's CDR3 is CASSPFDPSSYNEQFF. In nucleotides, the CDR3 is TGTGCCAGTAGCCCCTTCGACCCCAGCTCCTACAATGAGCAGTTCTTC.